The rows below give T cell receptor beta chains drawn from one sample of a study of T cell repertoires in cytomegalovirus infection. Antigen specificity for these receptors is unknown. One entry per CDR3 protein, called by TCRdb with MiXCR from the reads. This sample has approximately 910,000 distinct CDR3 sequences, with 31% found just once. The sequencing used cultured CD8+ T cells from PBMCs, collected from culture after CMV antigen stimulation. The receptors stem from a human donor in good health (CMV status not recorded). Some clones in this sample may be carry-over from other donors' samples. Both conserved end residues are part of each CDR3. D genes are given only for firm matches. For some rows the clone size is stated as once, few or many, or as a class when expanded; others skip it.

cdr3_nt: TGTGCCAGCAGTGACGTAGCCGGGACAGGGAGTTACGAGCAGTACTTC; cdr3_aa: CASSDVAGTGSYEQYF; v_call: TRBV2; j_call: TRBJ2-7; clone_size: NA; d_call: TRBD1
cdr3_nt: TGTGCCAGCAGTCCCGGGGGCGAATCCGGCTACACCTTC; cdr3_aa: CASSPGGESGYTF; v_call: TRBV12-3/TRBV12-4; j_call: TRBJ1-2; clone_size: NA; d_call: NA
cdr3_nt: TGTGCCACCCGGACTAGCGGACCTAGCACAGATACGCAGTATTTT; cdr3_aa: CATRTSGPSTDTQYF; v_call: TRBV2; j_call: TRBJ2-3; clone_size: NA; d_call: TRBD2
cdr3_nt: TGTGCCAGCAGCTTAAGGAGTTTCACTGAAGCTTTCTTT; cdr3_aa: CASSLRSFTEAFF; v_call: TRBV7-8; j_call: TRBJ1-1; clone_size: many; d_call: NA
cdr3_nt: TGTGCCATCACGGGCTCCGAAGGGTACACTGAAGCTTTCTTT; cdr3_aa: CAITGSEGYTEAFF; v_call: TRBV10-3; j_call: TRBJ1-1; clone_size: few; d_call: NA
cdr3_nt: TGTGCCACAACCCCCTGGACAGGCCGAATGCGGGGCTACACCTTC; cdr3_aa: CATTPWTGRMRGYTF; v_call: TRBV6-5; j_call: TRBJ1-2; clone_size: NA; d_call: TRBD1
cdr3_nt: TGTGCCAGCAGCCTAGTGGATGCGGGCCAGGATACGCAGTATTTT; cdr3_aa: CASSLVDAGQDTQYF; v_call: TRBV7-2; j_call: TRBJ2-3; clone_size: many; d_call: NA
cdr3_nt: TGCGCCAGCAGCCCAGGGGTCAGGGATACGCAGTATTTT; cdr3_aa: CASSPGVRDTQYF; v_call: TRBV4-1; j_call: TRBJ2-3; clone_size: NA; d_call: NA
cdr3_nt: TGTGCCAGCAGTTCCCACCCCGTCCCCTCAATCCCTGAGCAGTTCTTC; cdr3_aa: CASSSHPVPSIPEQFF; v_call: TRBV28; j_call: TRBJ2-1; clone_size: few; d_call: NA
cdr3_nt: TGTGCCAGCAGTTACCCTACATCTTGGATGGAGCAGGGTCACACTGAAGCTTTCTTT; cdr3_aa: CASSYPTSWMEQGHTEAFF; v_call: TRBV6-2/TRBV6-3; j_call: TRBJ1-1; clone_size: once; d_call: NA